The T cell receptor (beta chain) described here comes from a study of T cell clones after liver transplantation. The V gene's germline CDR1 is MDHEN and CDR2 SYDVKM. The CDR3 covers 11 residues. V shed 7 bases and J shed 1 base, with 4 bases lying between them. Profiling relied on immunoSEQ multiplex PCR, and the TCRdb table lists in-frame clones only, not all of them. The repertoire consists of 53,000 or so clones, with approximately 88% occurring once and the leading ten covering over 7%. This chain links TRBV28 with TRBJ1-2; D is uncertain. Sequences were derived from CD4+ T cells from blood, sampled before liver transplant. The TCR originated in a human donor who received a liver transplant. The CDR3 here is CASTFNYGYTF. CDR3 in DNA: TGTGCCAGCACTTTTAACTATGGCTACACCTTC.